This T cell receptor (beta chain) derives from a study of cytomegalovirus exposure and HLA in healthy donors. The wider study: Genotyping showed around 80% of 398 donors falling in the Caucasian-associated ancestry cluster.

The ends lost 8 bases at V and 6 bases at J; junction bases unmatched: 3. Germline CDR1 is MNHNS and CDR2 is SASEGT. The CDR3 contains 12 residues. General study findings and limits: A link between a missense DCLRE1C variant and TCR beta V- and J-gene trimming emerged from a later analysis.

The PCR contained 60 Vbeta and 13 Jbeta primers. Using immunoSEQ multiplex PCR, the repertoire was profiled, and TCRdb retains in-frame clones only, with some absent. The repertoire includes over 100,000 clones, 75% to 85% of them detected once, and around 1.3% sits in the top ten. Healthy people donating bone marrow made up the donors. A note on this clone: The antigen remains undetermined.

Material for sequencing was PBMCs. V is TRBV6-1 and J is TRBJ2-3, with 9 bases fitting TRBD1. This clonotype originated in a middle-aged woman in good health and CMV-seronegative. CDR3 amino acids: CASDRGLDTQYF. The CDR3 DNA reads TGTGCCAGCGACAGGGGGTTGGATACGCAGTATTTT.